Listed here is a single T cell receptor beta chain. This sample was taken from a study of cytotoxic CD8 clonotypes in ibrutinib-treated CLL. Assay used: immunoSEQ multiplex PCR; TCRdb lists only in-frame clones, some missing. The sample shows approximately 160,000 clones, about 88% of them seen only once. The CDR3 has 16 amino acids. The V and J ends lost 0 bases and 5 bases, in that order; junction bases with no gene match: 6. The V gene's germline CDR1 is KGHSH and CDR2 LQKENI. V usage is TRBV18 and J usage is TRBJ2-2; 7 bases map to TRBD1. The sequence came from a human donor with chronic lymphocytic leukemia. Sequencing was performed on PBMCs, taken at disease progression, from a patient treated with ibrutinib. CDR3 amino acids: CASSPPRQGWTGELFF. CDR3 DNA sequence: TGTGCCAGCTCACCACCTAGACAGGGTTGGACCGGGGAGCTGTTTTTT.